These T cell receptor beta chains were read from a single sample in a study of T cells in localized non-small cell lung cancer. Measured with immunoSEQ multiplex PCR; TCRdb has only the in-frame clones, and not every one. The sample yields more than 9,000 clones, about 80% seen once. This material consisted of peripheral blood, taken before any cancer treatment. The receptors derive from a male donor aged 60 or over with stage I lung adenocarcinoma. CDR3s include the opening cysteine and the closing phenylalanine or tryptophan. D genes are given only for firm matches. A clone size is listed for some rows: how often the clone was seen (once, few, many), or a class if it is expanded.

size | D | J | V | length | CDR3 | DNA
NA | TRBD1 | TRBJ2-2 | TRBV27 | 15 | CASSLRDSITGELFF | TGTGCCAGCAGTTTGAGGGACAGTATCACCGGGGAGCTGTTTTTT
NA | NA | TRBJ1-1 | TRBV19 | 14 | CASLPSVRSTEAFF | TGTGCCAGCCTGCCCAGTGTCCGGAGCACTGAAGCTTTCTTT
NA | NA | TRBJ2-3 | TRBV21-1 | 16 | CASSEAPGASTDTQYF | TGTGCCAGCAGCGAAGCCCCCGGGGCAAGCACAGATACGCAGTATTTT
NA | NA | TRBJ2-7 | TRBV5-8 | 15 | CASSTGAGVPYEQYF | TGTGCCAGCTCCACCGGGGCAGGGGTTCCCTACGAGCAGTACTTC
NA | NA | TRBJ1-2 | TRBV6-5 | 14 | CASSESGPLGGYTF | TGTGCCAGCAGTGAGTCAGGGCCCCTGGGAGGCTACACCTTC
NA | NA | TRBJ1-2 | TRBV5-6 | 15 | CASSLGPGANYGYTF | TGTGCCAGCAGCTTGGGGCCAGGGGCGAACTATGGCTACACCTTC
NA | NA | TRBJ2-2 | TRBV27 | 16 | CASSLLRTLNTGELFF | TGTGCCAGCAGCCTCCTCCGTACTCTAAACACCGGGGAGCTGTTTTTT
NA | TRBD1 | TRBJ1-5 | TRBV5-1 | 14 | CASSSTGGGQPQHF | TGCGCCAGCAGCTCAACAGGGGGCGGTCAGCCCCAGCATTTT
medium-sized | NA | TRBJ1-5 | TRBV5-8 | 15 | CASSLAAGGNQPQHF | TGTGCCAGCAGCTTGGCCGCGGGAGGCAATCAGCCCCAGCATTTT
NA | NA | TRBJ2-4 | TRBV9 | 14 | CASSVASRDDIQYF | TGTGCCAGCAGCGTAGCTAGCAGGGATGACATTCAGTACTTC
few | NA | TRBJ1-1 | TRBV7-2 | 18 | CASSLASSSRGANTEAFF | TGTGCCAGCAGCTTAGCTTCGTCTTCTAGGGGCGCAAACACTGAAGCTTTCTTT
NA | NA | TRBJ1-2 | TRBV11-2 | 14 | CASSLVGGNYGYTF | TGTGCCAGCAGCTTAGTAGGCGGAAACTATGGCTACACCTTC
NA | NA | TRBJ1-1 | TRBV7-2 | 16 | CASSGGKTTLNTEAFF | TGTGCCAGCAGCGGCGGAAAAACCACGTTGAACACTGAAGCTTTCTTT
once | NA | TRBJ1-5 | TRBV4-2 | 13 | CASSQETGQPQHF | TGTGCCAGCAGCCAAGAAACAGGTCAGCCCCAGCATTTT
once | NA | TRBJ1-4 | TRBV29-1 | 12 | CSVDWQPGKLFF | TGCAGCGTTGACTGGCAGCCGGGAAAACTGTTTTTT
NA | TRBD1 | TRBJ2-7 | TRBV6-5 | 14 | CASSETDRVYEQYF | TGTGCCAGCAGTGAAACGGACAGGGTCTACGAGCAGTACTTC
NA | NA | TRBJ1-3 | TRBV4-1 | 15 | CASSFSVYSGNTIYF | TGCGCCAGCAGCTTTTCCGTGTACTCTGGAAACACCATATATTTT
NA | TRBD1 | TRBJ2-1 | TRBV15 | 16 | CATSRGRTGAYNEQFF | TGTGCCACCAGCAGAGGGAGGACAGGGGCTTACAATGAGCAGTTCTTC
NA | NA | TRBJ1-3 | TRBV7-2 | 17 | CASSLAAGVSAGNTIYF | TGTGCCAGCAGCTTAGCGGCAGGGGTTAGCGCTGGAAACACCATATATTTT
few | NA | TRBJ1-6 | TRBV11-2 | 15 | CASSLDGTNLTPLHF | TGTGCCAGCAGCTTAGACGGGACAAATCTTACACCCCTCCACTTT
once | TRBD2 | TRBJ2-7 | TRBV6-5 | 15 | CASRLFSGGPYEQYF | TGTGCCAGCAGGTTATTTAGCGGGGGGCCTTACGAGCAGTACTTC
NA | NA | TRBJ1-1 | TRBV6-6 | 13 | CASSRRQQTEAFF | TGTGCCAGCAGCCGTAGACAGCAGACTGAAGCTTTCTTT
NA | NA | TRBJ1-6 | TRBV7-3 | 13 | CASSKRVDSPLHF | TGTGCCAGCAGCAAAAGGGTGGATTCACCCCTCCACTTT